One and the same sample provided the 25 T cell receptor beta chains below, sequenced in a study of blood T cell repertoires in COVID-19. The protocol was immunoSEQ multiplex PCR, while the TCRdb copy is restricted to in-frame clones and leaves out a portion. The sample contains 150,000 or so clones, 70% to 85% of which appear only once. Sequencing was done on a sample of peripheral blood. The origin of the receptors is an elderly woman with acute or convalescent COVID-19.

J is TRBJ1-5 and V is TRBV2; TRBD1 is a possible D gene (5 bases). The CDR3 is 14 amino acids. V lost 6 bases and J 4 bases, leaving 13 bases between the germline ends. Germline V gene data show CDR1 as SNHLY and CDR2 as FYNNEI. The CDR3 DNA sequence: TGTGCCAGCAGCGCCGCGGGGCGGAATCAGCCCCAGCATTTT. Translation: CASSAAGRNQPQHF. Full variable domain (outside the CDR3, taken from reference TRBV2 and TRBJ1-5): EPEVTQTPSHQVTQMGQEVILRCVPISNHLYFYWYRQILGQKVEFLVSFYNNEISEKSEIFDDQFSVERPDGSNFTLKIRSTKLEDSAMYFCASSAAGRNQPQHFGDGTRLSIL.

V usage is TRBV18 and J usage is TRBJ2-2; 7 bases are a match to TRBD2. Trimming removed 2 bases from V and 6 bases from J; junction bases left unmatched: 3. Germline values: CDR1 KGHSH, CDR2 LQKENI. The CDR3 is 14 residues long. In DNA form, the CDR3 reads TGTGCCAGCTCACCAGTTGCGGGGGCCGGGGAGCTGTTTTTT. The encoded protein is CASSPVAGAGELFF.

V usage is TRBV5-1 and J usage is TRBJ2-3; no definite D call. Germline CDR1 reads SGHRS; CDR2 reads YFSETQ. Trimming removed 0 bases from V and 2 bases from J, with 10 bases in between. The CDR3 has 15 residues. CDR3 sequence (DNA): TGCGCCAGCAGCTTGGGGGCAGCCGTCACAGATACGCAGTATTTT. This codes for CASSLGAAVTDTQYF.

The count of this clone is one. CDR3: CASSPAGNTEAFF. The CDR3 region has the DNA TGTGCCAGCAGCCCCGCGGGGAACACTGAAGCTTTCTTT. The chain has TRBV7-9 and TRBJ1-1; D remains ambiguous. The V gene lost 5 bases and the J gene lost 1 base, with 8 bases spanning the gap. The CDR3 contains 13 residues. The germline V gene has CDR1 SEHNR and CDR2 FQNEAQ (reference sequence).

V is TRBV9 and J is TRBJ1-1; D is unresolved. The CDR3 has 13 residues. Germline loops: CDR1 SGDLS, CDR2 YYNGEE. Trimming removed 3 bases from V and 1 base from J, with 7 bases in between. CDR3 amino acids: CASSAAGNTEAFF. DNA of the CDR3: TGTGCCAGCAGCGCAGCGGGGAACACTGAAGCTTTCTTT.

CDR3 sequence reads: CASSLTRQDRDYGYTF. CDR3 coding DNA: TGTGCCAGCAGCTTAACAAGACAGGATCGGGACTATGGCTACACCTTC. The chain carries TRBV7-3 and TRBJ1-2; a weak D match, TRBD1 (6 bases). Germline V lookup: CDR1 SGHTA, CDR2 FQGTGA. V dropped 0 bases and J dropped 3 bases, with 14 bases sitting between them. The length of the CDR3 is 16 residues.

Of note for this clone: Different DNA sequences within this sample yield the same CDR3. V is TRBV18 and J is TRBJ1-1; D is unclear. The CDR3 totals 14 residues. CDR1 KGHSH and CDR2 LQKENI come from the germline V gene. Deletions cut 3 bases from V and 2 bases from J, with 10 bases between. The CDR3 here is CASSPTGANTEAFF. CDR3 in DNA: TGTGCCAGCTCACCCACCGGAGCTAACACTGAAGCTTTCTTT.

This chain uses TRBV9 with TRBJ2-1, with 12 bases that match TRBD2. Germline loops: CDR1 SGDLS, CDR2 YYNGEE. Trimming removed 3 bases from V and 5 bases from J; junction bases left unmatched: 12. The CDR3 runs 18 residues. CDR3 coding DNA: TGTGCCAGCAGCGCCCCCTTCTTGACTAGCGGGGGTGACAATGAGCAGTTCTTC. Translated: CASSAPFLTSGGDNEQFF.

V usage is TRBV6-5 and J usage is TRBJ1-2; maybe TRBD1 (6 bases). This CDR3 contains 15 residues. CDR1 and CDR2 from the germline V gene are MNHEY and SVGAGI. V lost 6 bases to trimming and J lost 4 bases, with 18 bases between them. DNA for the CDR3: TGTGCCAGCAGATCCCCCCCTACAGGGCGCTATGGCTACACCTTC. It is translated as CASRSPPTGRYGYTF.

The CDR3 region is CASSFQGVTEAFF. The CDR3 DNA reads TGCGCCAGCAGCTTTCAGGGGGTAACTGAAGCTTTCTTT. The chain is built from TRBV5-1 and TRBJ1-1, with 7 bases matching TRBD1. Germline CDR1 and CDR2: SGHRS and YFSETQ. J was trimmed by 5 bases and V by 2 bases; bases with no gene match: 3. The CDR3 covers 13 residues. Based on the CDR3 plus reference TRBV5-1 and TRBJ1-1, the full variable domain is KAGVTQTPRYLIKTRGQQVTLSCSPISGHRSVSWYQQTPGQGLQFLFEYFSETQRNKGNFPGRFSGRQFSNSRSEMNVSTLELGDSALYLCASSFQGVTEAFFGQGTRLTVV.

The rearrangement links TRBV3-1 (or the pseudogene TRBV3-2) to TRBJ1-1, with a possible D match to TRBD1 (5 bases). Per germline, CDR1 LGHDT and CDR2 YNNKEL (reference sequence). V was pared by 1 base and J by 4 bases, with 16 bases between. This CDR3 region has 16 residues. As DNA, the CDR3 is TGTGCCAGCAGCCAAGTCTCAGGGTATTGGATCACTGAAGCTTTCTTT. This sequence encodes CASSQVSGYWITEAFF.

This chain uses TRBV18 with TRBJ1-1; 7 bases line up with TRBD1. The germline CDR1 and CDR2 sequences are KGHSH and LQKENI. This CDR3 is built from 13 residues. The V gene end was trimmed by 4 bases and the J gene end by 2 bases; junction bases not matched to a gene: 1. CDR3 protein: CASSHRGNTEAFF. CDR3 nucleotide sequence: TGTGCCAGCTCACACAGGGGTAACACTGAAGCTTTCTTT.

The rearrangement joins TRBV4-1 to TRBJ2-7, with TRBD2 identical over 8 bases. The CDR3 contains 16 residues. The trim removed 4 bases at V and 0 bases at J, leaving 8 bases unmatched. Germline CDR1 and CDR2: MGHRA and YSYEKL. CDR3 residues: CASSLGARGASYEQYF. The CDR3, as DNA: TGCGCCAGCAGCCTCGGCGCGCGGGGGGCCTCCTACGAGCAGTACTTC.

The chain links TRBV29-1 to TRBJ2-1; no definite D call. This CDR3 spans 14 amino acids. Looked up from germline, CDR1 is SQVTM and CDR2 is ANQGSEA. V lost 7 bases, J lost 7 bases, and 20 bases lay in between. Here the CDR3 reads CSATSRERLNEQFF. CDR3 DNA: TGCAGCGCTACCTCCCGAGAGCGCCTAAATGAGCAGTTCTTC.

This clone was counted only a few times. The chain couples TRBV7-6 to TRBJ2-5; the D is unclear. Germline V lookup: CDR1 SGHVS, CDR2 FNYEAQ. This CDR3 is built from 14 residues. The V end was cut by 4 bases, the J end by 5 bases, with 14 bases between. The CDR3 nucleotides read TGTGCCAGCAGCTCCTGGGCAGGCCTGGAGACCCAGTACTTC. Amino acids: CASSSWAGLETQYF.

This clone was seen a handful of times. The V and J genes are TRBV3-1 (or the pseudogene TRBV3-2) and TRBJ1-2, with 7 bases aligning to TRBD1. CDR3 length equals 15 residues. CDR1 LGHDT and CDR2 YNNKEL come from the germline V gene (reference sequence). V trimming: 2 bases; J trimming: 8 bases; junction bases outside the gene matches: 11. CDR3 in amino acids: CASSQRGGRAQGYTF. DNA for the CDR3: TGTGCCAGCAGCCAACGAGGGGGCCGGGCTCAGGGCTACACCTTC.

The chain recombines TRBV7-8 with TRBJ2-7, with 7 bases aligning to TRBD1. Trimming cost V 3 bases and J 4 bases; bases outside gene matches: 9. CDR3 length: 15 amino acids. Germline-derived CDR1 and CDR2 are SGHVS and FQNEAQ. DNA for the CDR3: TGTGCCAGCAGCTTGACGGGACAGCCGGGGTACGAGCAGTACTTC. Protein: CASSLTGQPGYEQYF.

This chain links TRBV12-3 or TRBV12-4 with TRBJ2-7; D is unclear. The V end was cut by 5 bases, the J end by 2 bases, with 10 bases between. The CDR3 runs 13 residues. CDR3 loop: CASSLSSAYEQYF. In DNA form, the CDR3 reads TGTGCCAGCAGTCTGAGTTCTGCCTACGAGCAGTACTTC.

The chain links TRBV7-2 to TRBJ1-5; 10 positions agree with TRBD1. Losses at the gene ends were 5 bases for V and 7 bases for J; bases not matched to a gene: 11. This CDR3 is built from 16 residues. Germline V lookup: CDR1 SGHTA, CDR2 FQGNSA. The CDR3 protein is CASSHHQGTGVQPQHF. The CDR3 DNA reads TGTGCCAGCAGCCACCATCAGGGGACAGGGGTACAGCCCCAGCATTTT.

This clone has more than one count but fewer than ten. CDR3 protein: CASSIGQGAYGYTF. The CDR3 bases are TGTGCCAGCAGCATCGGACAGGGGGCTTATGGCTACACCTTC. This rearrangement joins TRBV5-6 to TRBJ1-2; 11 nucleotides align to TRBD1. Germline CDR1 reads SGHDT; CDR2 reads YYEEEE. The CDR3 extends over 14 amino acids. Trimming at V came to 4 bases and at J to 5 bases, leaving 4 bases not matched to a gene.

This chain's CDR3 is CASSLNSYNEQFF. In DNA, the CDR3 is TGTGCCAGCAGTTTAAACAGTTACAATGAGCAGTTCTTC. The chain is built from TRBV27 and TRBJ2-1; unclear D gene. This CDR3 has 13 residues. In germline, CDR1 is MNHEY, CDR2 SMNVEV (reference sequence). The ends were cut back, 2 bases at V and 4 bases at J, with 6 bases in the middle.

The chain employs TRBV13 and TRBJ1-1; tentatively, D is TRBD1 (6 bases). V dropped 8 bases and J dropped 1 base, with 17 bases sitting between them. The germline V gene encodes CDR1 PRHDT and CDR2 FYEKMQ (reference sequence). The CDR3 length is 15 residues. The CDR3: CASAFPARGNTEAFF. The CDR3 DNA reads TGTGCCAGCGCGTTCCCAGCCAGGGGGAACACTGAAGCTTTCTTT.

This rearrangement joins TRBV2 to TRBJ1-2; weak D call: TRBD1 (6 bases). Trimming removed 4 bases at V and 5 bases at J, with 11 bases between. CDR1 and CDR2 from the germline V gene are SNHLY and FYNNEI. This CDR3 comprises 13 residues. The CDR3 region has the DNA TGTGCCAGCAGTGTGCAACAGGGATATGGCTACACCTTC. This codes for CASSVQQGYGYTF.

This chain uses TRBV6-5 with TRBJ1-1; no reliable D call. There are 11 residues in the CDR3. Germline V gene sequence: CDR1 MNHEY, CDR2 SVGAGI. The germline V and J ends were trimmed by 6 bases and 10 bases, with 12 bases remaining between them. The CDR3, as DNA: TGTGCCAGCAGGAGCGGGTGGGGAGCTTTCTTT. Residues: CASRSGWGAFF.

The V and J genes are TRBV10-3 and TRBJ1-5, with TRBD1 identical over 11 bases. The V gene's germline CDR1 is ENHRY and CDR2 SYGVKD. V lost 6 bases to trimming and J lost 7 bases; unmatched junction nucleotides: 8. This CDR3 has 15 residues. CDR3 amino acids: CAIRAGTGGRQPQHF. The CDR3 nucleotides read TGTGCCATCAGGGCCGGGACAGGGGGACGGCAGCCCCAGCATTTT.